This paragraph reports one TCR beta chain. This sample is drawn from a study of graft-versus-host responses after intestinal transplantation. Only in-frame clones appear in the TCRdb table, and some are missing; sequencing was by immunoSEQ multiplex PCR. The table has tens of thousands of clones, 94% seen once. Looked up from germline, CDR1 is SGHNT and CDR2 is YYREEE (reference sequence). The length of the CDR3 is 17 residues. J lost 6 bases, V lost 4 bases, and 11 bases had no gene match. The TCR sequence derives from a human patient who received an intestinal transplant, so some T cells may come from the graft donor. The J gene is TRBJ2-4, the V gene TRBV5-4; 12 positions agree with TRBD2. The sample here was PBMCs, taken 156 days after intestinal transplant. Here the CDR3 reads CASSAVPSGGAVNIQYF. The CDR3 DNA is TGTGCCAGCAGCGCAGTACCTAGCGGGGGGGCCGTAAACATTCAGTACTTC.